A single sample is the source of the 29 T cell receptor beta chains below, sequenced in a study of blood T cell repertoires in COVID-19. Generated by immunoSEQ multiplex PCR, the TCRdb table keeps only in-frame clones and is missing some. The sample lists some 160,000 clones, 80% to 90% occurring once. Sequenced material: peripheral blood. These receptors were collected from a woman of 80 years or more with COVID-19, enrolled during active disease.

This chain connects TRBV2 to TRBJ2-7, with a possible D match to TRBD2 (5 bases). V shed 7 bases and J shed 0 bases, with 10 bases lying between them. This CDR3 contains 13 residues. CDR1 and CDR2 from the germline V gene are SNHLY and FYNNEI. The DNA of the CDR3 is TGTGCCAGCACCAAGACTACCTCCTACGAGCAGTACTTC. Translation gives CASTKTTSYEQYF.

The J gene is TRBJ1-2, the V gene TRBV19, with D perhaps TRBD1 (6 bases). The CDR3 runs to 14 residues. The germline V and J ends were trimmed by 5 bases and 7 bases, with 17 bases remaining between them. Germline V gene sequence: CDR1 LNHDA, CDR2 SQIVND (reference sequence). CDR3 protein: CASSLRTALVGYTF. CDR3 nucleotide sequence: TGTGCCAGTAGTCTACGGACAGCCCTGGTTGGCTACACCTTC.

This sequence joins TRBV15 and TRBJ2-7; D is perhaps TRBD1 (6 bases). The CDR3 sequence is 12 residues long. Trimming pared 4 bases from V and 6 bases from J, leaving 10 bases between. CDR1 is LNHNV and CDR2 is YYDKDF in the germline V gene (reference sequence). CDR3 bases: TGTGCCACCAGCACAGGGGTAAGCGAGCAGTACTTC. This translates into CATSTGVSEQYF.

The genes are TRBV12-3 or TRBV12-4 and TRBJ1-2, with TRBD1 matching 7 bases. This CDR3 region has 13 residues. V lost 6 bases, J lost 4 bases, and 5 bases stayed unmatched. The CDR3 DNA follows: TGTGCCAGCAGCGCGACAGGGCCCTATGGCTACACCTTC. Residues: CASSATGPYGYTF.

The V and J genes are TRBV7-9 and TRBJ2-1; no definite D call. CDR3 length: 13 residues. V was pared by 5 bases and J by 9 bases, with 14 bases between. Per the germline V gene, CDR1 is SEHNR and CDR2 is FQNEAQ (reference sequence). The CDR3 sequence is CASSQPAGGEQFF. CDR3 sequence (DNA): TGTGCCAGCAGCCAACCGGCCGGCGGTGAGCAGTTCTTC. Full variable domain (missing parts from reference TRBV7-9 and TRBJ2-1): DTGVSQNPRHKITKRGQNVTFRCDPISEHNRLYWYRQTLGQGPEFLTYFQNEAQLEKSRLLSDRFSAERPKGSFSTLEIQRTEQGDSAMYLCASSQPAGGEQFFGPGTRLTVL.

This chain joins TRBV18 and TRBJ2-3; D is possibly TRBD2 (6 bases). CDR1 is KGHSH, CDR2 LQKENI, per germline. V dropped 0 bases and J dropped 1 base, with 14 bases sitting between them. This CDR3 comprises 17 residues. The CDR3 sequence: CASSPPESTGGTDTQYF. Written as DNA, the CDR3 is TGTGCCAGCTCACCACCGGAGTCTACGGGGGGCACAGATACGCAGTATTTT.

Regarding this clone: Other nucleotide sequences from this sample produce the same CDR3. The J gene is TRBJ2-3, the V gene TRBV19; D remains ambiguous. The germline CDR1 and CDR2 sequences are LNHDA and SQIVND (reference sequence). The CDR3 is made up of 13 amino acids. The V and J ends lost 1 base and 3 bases respectively, with 5 bases between them. The CDR3 DNA reads as TGTGCCAGTAGTATAGGCCGGACAGATACGCAGTATTTT. Translating gives CASSIGRTDTQYF.

V is TRBV5-1 and J is TRBJ1-5, with TRBD1 identical over 7 bases. With V trimmed by 3 bases and J by 5 bases, 2 bases remained unmatched. CDR3 length equals 13 residues. Germline CDR1 and CDR2: SGHRS and YFSETQ. CDR3 amino acids: CASSSDRDQPQHF. The CDR3 nucleotides are TGCGCCAGCAGCTCTGACAGGGATCAGCCCCAGCATTTT. Full variable domain (remainder filled in from reference TRBV5-1 and TRBJ1-5): KAGVTQTPRYLIKTRGQQVTLSCSPISGHRSVSWYQQTPGQGLQFLFEYFSETQRNKGNFPGRFSGRQFSNSRSEMNVSTLELGDSALYLCASSSDRDQPQHFGDGTRLSIL.

This sequence joins TRBV9 and TRBJ2-3; tentative D call: TRBD1 (6 bases). Trimming left V 4 bases short and J 2 bases short, with 20 bases between. From germline, CDR1 is SGDLS and CDR2 YYNGEE. The CDR3 is 17 residues long. CDR3 loop: CASSHDPRQGHTDTQYF. The CDR3 bases are TGTGCCAGCAGCCATGACCCCCGGCAGGGGCACACAGATACGCAGTATTTT.

This chain uses TRBV4-1 with TRBJ2-5; TRBD1 matches at 7 bases. CDR3 length: 15 amino acids. Germline-derived CDR1 and CDR2 are MGHRA and YSYEKL. J gave up 1 base and V 3 bases, and 5 bases lay outside the gene matches. Written as DNA, the CDR3 is TGCGCCAGCAGCCAGACAGGGTTAAGCCAAGAGACCCAGTACTTC. This encodes CASSQTGLSQETQYF.

This chain connects TRBV6-1 to TRBJ2-7; a possible D gene is TRBD1 (6 bases). The ends were cut back, 2 bases at V and 0 bases at J, with 11 bases in the middle. This CDR3 comprises 15 residues. Looked up from germline, CDR1 is MNHNS and CDR2 is SASEGT. CDR3 in DNA: TGTGCCAGCAGTGAATTCGACAGGATCTCCTACGAGCAGTACTTC. This gives the protein CASSEFDRISYEQYF.

The V gene is TRBV5-1, the J gene TRBJ2-1, with 12 bases that match TRBD2. V lost 3 bases and J lost 7; bases outside the gene matches: 23. The CDR3 contains 21 residues. From germline, CDR1 is SGHRS and CDR2 YFSETQ. CDR3 amino acids: CASSWGGGLAGLPLEVNEQFF. CDR3 sequence (DNA): TGCGCCAGCAGCTGGGGAGGAGGACTAGCGGGACTCCCCCTCGAGGTGAATGAGCAGTTCTTC.

The CDR3 reads CASSPPVGGSSSYEQYF. The CDR3 nucleotides read TGTGCCAGCTCACCACCGGTAGGCGGGAGTAGCTCCTACGAGCAGTACTTC. The chain carries TRBV18 and TRBJ2-7, with 7 bases matching TRBD2. The germline gives CDR1 KGHSH, CDR2 LQKENI. After removal of 0 bases from V and 0 bases from J, the junction contained 8 bases not matched to a gene. The CDR3 has 17 residues.

The chain links TRBV12-3 or TRBV12-4 to TRBJ2-1; D unclear. With 7 bases removed from V and 0 bases from J, the gap between germline ends came to 7 bases. The CDR3 is 13 residues long. The CDR3: CASTTSSYNEQFF. CDR3 nucleotide sequence: TGTGCCAGCACAACCAGCTCCTACAATGAGCAGTTCTTC.

The genes are TRBV24-1 and TRBJ2-2; 11 bases are a match to TRBD2. CDR1 KGHDR and CDR2 SFDVKD come from the germline V gene. CDR3 length: 15 amino acids. J gave up 5 bases and V 7 bases, and 5 bases lay outside the gene matches. In DNA form, the CDR3 reads TGTGCCACCAGCGCGACTAGCGGGGTTACCGGGGAGCTGTTTTTT. Its protein is CATSATSGVTGELFF.

The J gene is TRBJ2-1, the V gene TRBV7-6; 10 bases align to TRBD2. This CDR3 has 16 amino acids. The germline gives CDR1 SGHVS, CDR2 FNYEAQ. V dropped 4 bases and J dropped 3; count of bases not matched to a gene: 6. CDR3 bases: TGTGCCAGCAGCTCGGCAGCGGGAGGGTTCTACAATGAGCAGTTCTTC. Translating it yields CASSSAAGGFYNEQFF. Full variable domain (remainder filled in from reference TRBV7-6 and TRBJ2-1): GAGVSQSPRYKVTKRGQDVALRCDPISGHVSLYWYRQALGQGPEFLTYFNYEAQQDKSGLPNDRFSAERPEGSISTLTIQRTEQRDSAMYRCASSSAAGGFYNEQFFGPGTRLTVL.

The chain is built from TRBV28 and TRBJ1-2; the match to TRBD1 covers 9 bases. This CDR3 has 15 residues. Trimming at V came to 4 bases and at J to 8 bases, leaving 11 bases not matched to a gene. CDR1 and CDR2 from the germline V gene are MDHEN and SYDVKM. CDR3 in DNA: TGTGCCAGCAGTTCCCCCTTACAGGGGGCGAGGGGCTACACCTTC. It translates to CASSSPLQGARGYTF.

The V and J genes are TRBV5-1 and TRBJ2-7, with 7 bases matching TRBD2. Per the germline V gene, CDR1 is SGHRS and CDR2 is YFSETQ. The CDR3 is 15 residues long. V lost 0 bases to trimming and J lost 1 base; unmatched junction nucleotides: 4. CDR3: CASSLEGGWSYEQYF. The CDR3 region has the DNA TGCGCCAGCAGCTTGGAGGGAGGGTGGTCCTACGAGCAGTACTTC.

Only a few counts were recorded for this clone. The V and J genes are TRBV2 and TRBJ2-3, with TRBD2 identical over 9 bases. Germline CDR1 reads SNHLY; CDR2 reads FYNNEI. This CDR3 is built from 14 residues. Germline trimming cut 7 bases from V and 5 bases from J; bases unmatched to any gene: 7. Here the CDR3 DNA reads TGTGCCAGCACCCGGACTAGCGCGGAAGATACGCAGTATTTT. This gives the protein CASTRTSAEDTQYF. Drawing the rest from reference TRBV2 and TRBJ2-3, the complete variable domain is EPEVTQTPSHQVTQMGQEVILRCVPISNHLYFYWYRQILGQKVEFLVSFYNNEISEKSEIFDDQFSVERPDGSNFTLKIRSTKLEDSAMYFCASTRTSAEDTQYFGPGTRLTVL.

This chain uses TRBV10-2 with TRBJ1-2; 7 positions match TRBD1. The CDR3 length is 14 residues. V was clipped by 4 bases and J by 6 bases; unmatched bases: 8. Per the germline V gene, CDR1 is WSHSY and CDR2 is SAAADI. This CDR3 is CASSVQGPEDGYTF. Written as DNA, the CDR3 is TGCGCCAGCAGTGTACAGGGGCCGGAGGATGGCTACACCTTC.

This chain uses TRBV10-3 with TRBJ1-1, with 9 bases fitting TRBD1. V lost 3 bases to trimming and J lost 4 bases; unmatched junction nucleotides: 3. The germline V gene encodes CDR1 ENHRY and CDR2 SYGVKD. This CDR3 has 14 residues. CDR3: CAISELQGATEAFF. In DNA, the CDR3 is TGTGCCATCAGTGAATTACAGGGGGCCACTGAAGCTTTCTTT.

The chain joins TRBV6-2 or TRBV6-3 to TRBJ1-1; D unclear. CDR1 and CDR2 from the germline V gene are MNHEY and SVGEGT. Trimming cost V 2 bases and J 0 bases, with 4 bases left between them. The length of the CDR3 is 13 residues. The CDR3 reads CASSYIMNTEAFF. CDR3 DNA sequence: TGTGCCAGCAGTTACATAATGAACACTGAAGCTTTCTTT.

The rearrangement joins TRBV6-5 to TRBJ2-7; 13 bases line up with TRBD2. V trimming: 7 bases; J trimming: 7 bases; junction bases outside the gene matches: 10. Germline V lookup: CDR1 MNHEY, CDR2 SVGAGI. CDR3 length: 15 residues. CDR3 sequence (DNA): TGTGCCAGCATTTTCACTAGCGGGAGGGCCGATGAGCAGTACTTC. It is translated as CASIFTSGRADEQYF.

There are a few counts of this clone. The chain combines TRBV4-2 with TRBJ2-1, with 9 bases matching TRBD2. Germline loops: CDR1 LGHNA, CDR2 YNFKEQ. The CDR3 has 15 residues. V trimming: 0 bases; J trimming: 10 bases; junction bases outside the gene matches: 7. The CDR3 sequence: CASSQDGLAGNEQFF. The CDR3 bases are TGTGCCAGCAGCCAAGATGGGCTAGCGGGAAACGAGCAGTTCTTC.

This clone was observed a single time. The chain recombines TRBV6-5 with TRBJ2-7; TRBD2 matches 7 bases. The CDR3 is made up of 14 amino acids. Germline-derived CDR1 and CDR2 are MNHEY and SVGAGI. V lost 8 bases, J lost 5 bases, and 12 bases stayed unmatched. The CDR3 is CASARHPGGHEQYF. In nucleotides, the CDR3 is TGTGCCAGCGCTAGACATCCGGGAGGCCACGAGCAGTACTTC.

Only one count was recorded for this clone. The rearrangement links TRBV7-2 to TRBJ2-5; possible D gene TRBD1, 6 bases. V shed 3 bases and J shed 5 bases, with 16 bases lying between them. The CDR3 loop spans 15 amino acids. The V gene's germline CDR1 is SGHTA and CDR2 FQGNSA. The chain's CDR3 is CASSLTSGGYETQYF. The CDR3 DNA is TGTGCCAGCAGCTTGACCTCTGGGGGCTATGAGACCCAGTACTTC.

The rearrangement uses TRBV27 and TRBJ2-1; TRBD2 might be the D (5 bases). The CDR3 has 15 amino acids. V was shortened by 2 bases and J by 5 bases, with 13 bases between the two germline ends. Per the germline V gene, CDR1 is MNHEY and CDR2 is SMNVEV (reference sequence). The CDR3 nucleotides are TGTGCCAGCAGTTTAAGTTGGACTCCTCACAATGAGCAGTTCTTC. It codes for CASSLSWTPHNEQFF.

The chain recombines TRBV2 with TRBJ1-5; TRBD1 is a possible D gene (6 bases). The ends were cut back, 4 bases at V and 7 bases at J, with 14 bases in the middle. Germline loops: CDR1 SNHLY, CDR2 FYNNEI. This CDR3 contains 14 residues. The CDR3, as DNA: TGTGCCAGCAGTGGGGCAGGGGCCAGACAGCCCCAGCATTTT. Residues: CASSGAGARQPQHF.

A single count supports this clone. For the CDR3, the DNA is TGTGCCAGCAGTCACGACAGGGGTTATGGCTACACCTTC. This encodes CASSHDRGYGYTF. The chain joins TRBV12-3 or TRBV12-4 to TRBJ1-2; 8 nucleotides agree with TRBD1. The CDR3 spans 13 residues. Trimming cost V 5 bases and J 5 bases; bases outside gene matches: 4.